One and the same sample provided the 10 T cell receptor beta chains below, sequenced in a study of blood T cells in healthy people across ages. The second PCR ran roughly 6 to 11 cycles with a sample-barcoded 5' primer and J-beta primers. In TCRdb, the 5' RACE reads were re-called with MiXCR into one record per CDR3 protein. The repertoire holds 700,000 to 900,000 distinct CDR3 sequences, with around 24% as singletons. These data were also reused for a study on T cells of mothers and their children.

Sequenced: blood. The source of these receptors is a boy aged 5-17 years in good health.

In DNA form, the CDR3 reads TGCAGCGTTGAACCGACAGGGACGAGCGAAAAACTGTTTTTT. This gives the protein CSVEPTGTSEKLFF. This sequence joins TRBV29-1 and TRBJ1-4; 7 bases fit TRBD1. The germline CDR1 and CDR2 sequences are SQVTM and ANQGSEA. The CDR3 has 14 amino acids. With V trimmed by 2 bases and J by 8 bases, 8 bases remained unmatched. Filled out from reference TRBV29-1 and TRBJ1-4, the complete variable domain reads SAVISQKPSRDICQRGTSLTIQCQVDSQVTMMFWYRQQPGQSLTLIATANQGSEATYESGFVIDKFPISRPNLTFSTLTVSNMSPEDSSIYLCSVEPTGTSEKLFFGSGTQLSVL.

The chain employs TRBV10-3 and TRBJ1-5; perhaps TRBD1 as D (5 bases). Germline V gene data show CDR1 as ENHRY and CDR2 as SYGVKD. V lost 0 bases to trimming and J lost 2 bases, with 8 bases between them. The CDR3 totals 15 residues. CDR3: CAISESGQGNQPQHF. CDR3 nucleotides: TGTGCCATCAGTGAGTCGGGGCAGGGCAATCAGCCCCAGCATTTT.

This clonotype was found many times. V usage is TRBV4-1 and J usage is TRBJ1-5, with D tentatively TRBD1 (5 bases). This CDR3 spans 13 amino acids. Trimming stripped 6 bases from V and 9 bases from J, with 15 bases between. Germline lookup yields CDR1 MGHRA and CDR2 YSYEKL. CDR3 bases: TGCGCCAGCAGTCCCAGGGTAACCGGGCCCCAGCATTTT. It encodes CASSPRVTGPQHF.

The chain couples TRBV4-1 to TRBJ2-1, with TRBD2 identical over 7 bases. The germline V gene encodes CDR1 MGHRA and CDR2 YSYEKL. V was clipped by 2 bases and J by 6 bases; unmatched bases: 16. The CDR3 loop spans 18 amino acids. The CDR3 loop reads CASSQKTPTPWGGNEQFF. Here the CDR3 DNA reads TGCGCCAGCAGCCAAAAAACCCCCACACCATGGGGGGGCAATGAGCAGTTCTTC.

For this clonotype: The junction departs from the called germline gene at one end, perhaps through a read error. The chain links TRBV28 to TRBJ2-1, with 9 bases aligning to TRBD1. The CDR3 has 15 amino acids. Germline V lookup: CDR1 MDHEN, CDR2 SYDVKM. The CDR3, as DNA: TGTGCCAGCAGAATAGGGGACAGGGTCTACAATGAGCGGTTCTTC. This codes for CASRIGDRVYNERFF.

This clonotype was observed a handful of times. The gene calls are TRBV29-1 and TRBJ2-5; 8 bases fit TRBD1. The DNA matches TRBJ2-1 better at its end, which makes the J call doubtful. This CDR3 spans 14 amino acids. Germline V CDR1 and CDR2: SQVTM, ANQGSEA. CDR3 residues: CSVLGQGSGNEQFF. As DNA, the CDR3 is TGCAGCGTTCTCGGACAGGGATCGGGGAATGAGCAGTTCTTC.

In its sample, this clonotype was seen a few times. This chain joins TRBV15 and TRBJ2-7, with D tentatively TRBD1 (6 bases). Germline V gene lookup returns CDR1 LNHNV and CDR2 YYDKDF (reference sequence). This CDR3 spans 15 amino acids. V gave up 3 bases and J gave up 2 bases, with 14 bases separating them. The CDR3 loop is CATSRHPGEPYEQYF. Written as DNA, the CDR3 is TGTGCCACCAGCAGGCATCCAGGGGAGCCCTACGAGCAGTACTTC.

The chain is built from TRBV5-1 and TRBJ2-1; the D gene is possibly TRBD2 (7 bases). This CDR3 contains 17 residues. The V end lost 4 bases, the J end lost 0 bases, and 17 bases lay between the germline ends. Germline CDR1 is SGHRS and CDR2 is YFSETQ. The CDR3 here is CASSPMGGPFSYNEQFF. Written as DNA, the CDR3 is TGCGCCAGCAGCCCGATGGGGGGGCCCTTCTCCTACAATGAGCAGTTCTTC.

This chain links TRBV7-2 with TRBJ2-7, with D unresolved. Germline CDR1 is SGHTA and CDR2 is FQGNSA. The CDR3 has 12 residues. The V end was cut by 5 bases, the J end by 6 bases, with 11 bases between. The CDR3: CASSLRRTEQYF. The CDR3 nucleotides read TGTGCCAGCAGCCTACGGCGTACCGAGCAGTACTTC.

There are a few counts of this clonotype. This chain connects TRBV7-9 to TRBJ1-4; D may be TRBD1 (6 bases). Germline V lookup: CDR1 SEHNR, CDR2 FQNEAQ (reference sequence). The CDR3 spans 15 residues. V was shortened by 5 bases and J by 8 bases, with 18 bases between the two germline ends. CDR3 sequence (DNA): TGTGCCAGCAGCCTACGACAGGAGAGGAGCGAAAAACTGTTTTTT. It translates to CASSLRQERSEKLFF.